This TCR beta chain was profiled in a study of T cell responses to AZD1222 COVID-19 vaccine. The method was immunoSEQ multiplex PCR; TCRdb's version includes in-frame clones alone and lacks a portion of them. Of about 140,000 clones in the sample, 86% are singletons; the top ten hold less than 6%. Trimming removed 5 bases from V and 4 bases from J; junction bases left unmatched: 7. CDR1 and CDR2 (germline): MDHEN, SYDVKM. The CDR3 length is 15 residues. This clonotype was sampled from an adult who received the AZD1222 COVID-19 vaccine. This sample comprised peripheral blood, obtained 28 days after the second AZD1222 dose. V and J are TRBV28 and TRBJ2-7; 11 bases fit TRBD1. CDR3 amino acids: CASSTTGTGGYEQYF. CDR3 nucleotide sequence: TGTGCCAGCAGTACTACCGGGACAGGGGGTTACGAGCAGTACTTC.